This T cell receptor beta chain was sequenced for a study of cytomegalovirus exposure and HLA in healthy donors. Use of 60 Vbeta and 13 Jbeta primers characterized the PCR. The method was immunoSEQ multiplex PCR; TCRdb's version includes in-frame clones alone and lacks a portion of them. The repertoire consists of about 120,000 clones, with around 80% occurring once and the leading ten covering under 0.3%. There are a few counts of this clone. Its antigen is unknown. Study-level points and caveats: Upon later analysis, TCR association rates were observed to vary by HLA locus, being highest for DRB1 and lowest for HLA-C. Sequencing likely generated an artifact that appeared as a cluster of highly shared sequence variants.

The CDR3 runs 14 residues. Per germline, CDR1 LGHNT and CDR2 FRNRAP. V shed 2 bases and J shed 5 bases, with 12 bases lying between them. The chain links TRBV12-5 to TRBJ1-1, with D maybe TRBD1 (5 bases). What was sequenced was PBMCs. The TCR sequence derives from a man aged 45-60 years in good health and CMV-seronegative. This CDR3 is CASGLQGGTTEAFF. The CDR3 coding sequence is TGTGCTAGTGGTTTGCAGGGAGGGACTACTGAAGCTTTCTTT.